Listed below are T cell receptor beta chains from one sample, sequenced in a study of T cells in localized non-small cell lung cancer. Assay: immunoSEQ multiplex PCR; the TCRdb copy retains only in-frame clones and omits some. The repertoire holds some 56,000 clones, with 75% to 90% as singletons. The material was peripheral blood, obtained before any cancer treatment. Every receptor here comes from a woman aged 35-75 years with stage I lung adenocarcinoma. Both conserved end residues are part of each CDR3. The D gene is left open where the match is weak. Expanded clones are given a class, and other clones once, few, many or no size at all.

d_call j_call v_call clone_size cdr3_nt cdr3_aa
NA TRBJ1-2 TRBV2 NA TGTGCCAGCAGTGAAGCGCTTGGGGTTTCTGGCTACACCTTC CASSEALGVSGYTF
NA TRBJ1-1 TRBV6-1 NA TGTGCCAGCAGTGAAACAGGGTATCGGGCCTCTGAAGCTTTCTTT CASSETGYRASEAFF
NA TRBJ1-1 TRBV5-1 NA TGCGCCAGCAGCTTTCACACCCTGGGGGTGAACACTGAAGCTTTCTTT CASSFHTLGVNTEAFF
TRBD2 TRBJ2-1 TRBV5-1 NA TGCGCCAGCAGCGCGACTAGCGGGGCTATCTACAATGAGCAGTTCTTC CASSATSGAIYNEQFF
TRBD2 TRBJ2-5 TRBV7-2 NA TGTGCCAGCAGCTTCTCACTAGCGGGGGGAGGGGAGGAGACCCAGTACTTC CASSFSLAGGGEETQYF
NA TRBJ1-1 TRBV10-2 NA TGCGCCAGCAGTGAGCATCTGAACACTGAAGCTTTCTTT CASSEHLNTEAFF
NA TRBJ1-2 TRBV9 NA TGTGCCAGCAGCTCGCCAGGACGCTTAAACTATGGCTACACCTTC CASSSPGRLNYGYTF
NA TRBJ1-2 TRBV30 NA TGTGCCTGGATGGGCCCTCCAGAAAACTATGGCTACACCTTC CAWMGPPENYGYTF
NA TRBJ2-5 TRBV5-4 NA TGTGCCAGCAGCTTGGGAAGACAAGAGACCCAGTACTTC CASSLGRQETQYF
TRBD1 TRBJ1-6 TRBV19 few TGTGCCAGTAGTCCCCGGACAGGGGGCAAAAATTCACCCCTCCACTTT CASSPRTGGKNSPLHF
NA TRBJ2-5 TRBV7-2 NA TGTGCCAGCAGCTTAGGGGTGATTGGGGGGGCCGTGTACTTC CASSLGVIGGAVYF
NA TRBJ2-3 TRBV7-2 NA TGTGCCAGCAGCGGGACTTTGTTTAGCACAGATACGCAGTATTTT CASSGTLFSTDTQYF
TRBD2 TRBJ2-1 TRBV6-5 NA TGTGCCAGCAGGGCCAGCGGGGTGACCGACAATGAGCAGTTCTTC CASRASGVTDNEQFF
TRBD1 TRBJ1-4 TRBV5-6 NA TGTGCCAGCAGCTCCCCAGGGGGCTTGAATGAAAAACTGTTTTTT CASSSPGGLNEKLFF
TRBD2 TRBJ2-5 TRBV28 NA TGTGCCAGCAGTTCCCGGACTAGCGGGGCACAAGAGACCCAGTACTTC CASSSRTSGAQETQYF
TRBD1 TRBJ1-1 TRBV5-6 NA TGTGCCAGCAGCCCGAGGACAGGGAATCTCTTTAACACTGAAGCTTTCTTT CASSPRTGNLFNTEAFF
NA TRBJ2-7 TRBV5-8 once TGTGCCAGCAGCTTGGACAGGGCCCTCTACGAGCAGTACTTC CASSLDRALYEQYF
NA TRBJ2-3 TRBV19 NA TGTGCCAGTAACTCCGGGGACACAGATACGCAGTATTTT CASNSGDTDTQYF
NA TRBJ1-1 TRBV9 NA TGTGCCAGCAGCGTAAATTTAATGAACACTGAAGCTTTCTTT CASSVNLMNTEAFF
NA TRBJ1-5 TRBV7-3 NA TGTGCCAGCAGCTTAACTAGCAATCAGCCCCAGCATTTT CASSLTSNQPQHF
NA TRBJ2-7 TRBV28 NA TGTGCCTTACGCGGGCTGGGGTCCTACGAGCAGTACTTC CALRGLGSYEQYF
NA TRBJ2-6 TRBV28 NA TGTGCCAGCAGGGTCGACGGGGACGGGGCCAACGTCCTGACTTTC CASRVDGDGANVLTF
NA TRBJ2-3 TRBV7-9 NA TGTGCCAGCAGCTTAGCCGGGGGAGATACGCAGTATTTT CASSLAGGDTQYF
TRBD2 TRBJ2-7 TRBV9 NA TGTGCCAGCAGCCCCTCACTAGCGGGGGGGGAGGAGCAGTACTTC CASSPSLAGGEEQYF
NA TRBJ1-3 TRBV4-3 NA TGCGCCAGCAGCCAAGGATGGGGGGCAGGGACAACTAGCTCTGGAAACACCATATATTTT CASSQGWGAGTTSSGNTIYF
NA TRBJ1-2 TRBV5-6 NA TGTGCCAGCAGCTCCCAGGGTTACGGGGATGGCTACACCTTC CASSSQGYGDGYTF
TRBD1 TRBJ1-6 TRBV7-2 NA TGTGCCAGCAGCCCATGGACAGGGAGAGTCAATTCACCCCTCCACTTT CASSPWTGRVNSPLHF
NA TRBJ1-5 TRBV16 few TGTGCCAGCAGCCAAAGGTTGGCGGGCCTTAGCAATCAGCCCCAGCATTTT CASSQRLAGLSNQPQHF